The present TCR beta chain was sequenced within a study of blood T cell repertoires in COVID-19. Measured with immunoSEQ multiplex PCR; TCRdb has only the in-frame clones, and not every one. This sample yields fewer than 250,000 clones, of which around 86% are seen a single time; 6.5% belongs to the top ten. This clone has just one count. V trimming: 6 bases; J trimming: 1 base; junction bases outside the gene matches: 13. This CDR3 has 18 residues. The germline CDR1 and CDR2 sequences are SGHVS and FQNEAQ. This receptor was identified in a man in his fifties or sixties who had recovered from COVID-19. Input material: peripheral blood. V usage is TRBV7-8 and J usage is TRBJ2-3, with 10 positions matching TRBD2. CDR3 bases: TGTGCCAGCAGTCGACCTGAAATACTAGCGGGACGCACAGATACGCAGTATTTT. Protein sequence: CASSRPEILAGRTDTQYF.